This TCR beta chain came from a study of T cell responses to AZD1222 COVID-19 vaccine. In germline, CDR1 is MNHEY, CDR2 SMNVEV (reference sequence). Between the trimmed V and J ends, which lost 6 bases and 9 bases, there was a span of 15 bases. CDR3 length: 13 residues. General study results and limits: Repertoire sampling occurred only after the peak T cell response.

About this clone: The antigen is not known.

Assay: immunoSEQ multiplex PCR; the TCRdb copy retains only in-frame clones and omits some. The sample holds 52,000 or so clones, around 85% seen once. Sequences were derived from peripheral blood, sampled on day 0 of AZD1222 vaccination. The sequence was obtained from an adult in good health. The chain carries TRBV27 and TRBJ2-1; D is possibly TRBD1 (6 bases). The CDR3 loop reads CASSRPGQIEQFF. The CDR3 DNA sequence: TGTGCCAGCAGCAGGCCAGGACAGATTGAGCAGTTCTTC.